This entry concerns a single T cell receptor beta chain. Its target is unknown. The data were taken from a study of spatial heterogeneity in lung cancer. Study observations and caveats: Resection saw ubiquitous expanded tumor TCRs appear in blood more than follow-up did.

The time point was: sample taken at primary tumor resection. In each case, whole RNA from tumor, nontumor lung or frozen PBMC was sequenced unsorted. One entry per CDR3 protein, called by TCRdb with MiXCR from the 5' RACE reads. The sample lists about 48,000 distinct CDR3 sequences, roughly 5.2% occurring once. The germline CDR1 and CDR2 sequences are SGHNT and YYREEE (reference sequence). V lost 0 bases to trimming and J lost 4 bases, with 8 bases between them. The CDR3 has 15 amino acids. The chain has TRBV5-4 and TRBJ2-6; D perhaps matches TRBD1 (6 bases). This TCR was sampled from a male donor with early-stage non-small cell lung cancer. The sequenced sample was PBMCs, obtained at surgery. For the CDR3, the DNA is TGTGCCAGCAGCTTGGGGGGGCCAGGGGCCAACGTCCTGACTTTC. This sequence encodes CASSLGGPGANVLTF.